These 8 T cell receptor beta chains originate from one sample sequenced in a study of blood T cell repertoires in COVID-19. Clones were read by immunoSEQ multiplex PCR, and TCRdb kept only the in-frame ones, dropping some. Here the sample spans about 200,000 clones, 80% to 90% being singletons. The specimen was peripheral blood. These receptor sequences come from a man between 18 and 29 years old with active or convalescent COVID-19.

The chain is built from TRBV28 and TRBJ1-1; TRBD1 might be the D (6 bases). The V end lost 3 bases, the J end lost 7 bases, and 9 bases lay between the germline ends. CDR1 MDHEN and CDR2 SYDVKM come from the germline V gene. CDR3 length equals 12 residues. The CDR3 DNA reads TGTGCCAGCAGTTTGTTACAGGGTGAAGCTTTCTTT. Its protein product is CASSLLQGEAFF.

This chain uses TRBV19 with TRBJ2-1; TRBD2 agrees at 10 bases. V was pared by 3 bases and J by 0 bases, with 8 bases of the junction left unmatched. Germline CDR1 reads LNHDA; CDR2 reads SQIVND (reference sequence). This CDR3 is 18 amino acids long. CDR3 in DNA: TGTGCCAGTAGTATGGTCCTAGCGGGAGCGAGCTCCTACAATGAGCAGTTCTTC. This sequence encodes CASSMVLAGASSYNEQFF.

The chain joins TRBV10-3 to TRBJ2-1, with D possibly matching TRBD2 (6 bases). Trimming shortened V by 6 bases and J by 7 bases, and 19 bases separated the two germline ends. The germline gives CDR1 ENHRY, CDR2 SYGVKD. This CDR3 comprises 15 residues. CDR3 protein: CAIRSDRERRNEQFF. CDR3 coding DNA: TGTGCCATCAGATCCGACCGGGAGCGGAGGAATGAGCAGTTCTTC.

The chain is built from TRBV7-2 and TRBJ2-2; possible D gene TRBD2, 6 bases. Trimming removed 1 base from V and 0 bases from J, with 9 bases in between. The germline CDR1 and CDR2 sequences are SGHTA and FQGNSA. This CDR3 region has 16 residues. CDR3 protein: CASSLEGGTNTGELFF. The CDR3, as DNA: TGTGCCAGCAGCTTAGAGGGCGGGACGAACACCGGGGAGCTGTTTTTT.

The rearrangement joins TRBV5-1 to TRBJ2-2; TRBD1 aligns across 7 bases. This CDR3 comprises 15 residues. V dropped 4 bases and J dropped 9; count of bases not matched to a gene: 12. Germline values: CDR1 SGHRS, CDR2 YFSETQ. CDR3 residues: CASSGSTGVARELFF. The CDR3 region has the DNA TGCGCCAGCAGCGGGTCAACAGGGGTTGCTAGGGAGCTGTTTTTT.

The chain carries TRBV18 and TRBJ2-1, with D perhaps TRBD2 (5 bases). V lost 2 bases, J lost 8 bases, and 7 bases lay in between. The CDR3 contains 12 residues. Looked up from germline, CDR1 is KGHSH and CDR2 is LQKENI. CDR3 in DNA: TGTGCCAGCTCACCATTGAGGGATGAGCAGTTCTTC. Residues: CASSPLRDEQFF.

In this sample, this clone turned up a few times. J is TRBJ1-4 and V is TRBV27; D uncertain. Trimming pared 0 bases from V and 4 bases from J, leaving 6 bases between. CDR1 is MNHEY, CDR2 SMNVEV, per germline (reference sequence). CDR3 size: 14 residues. The CDR3 DNA sequence: TGTGCCAGCAGTTTATCAGCCGGTAATGAAAAACTGTTTTTT. Translating it yields CASSLSAGNEKLFF.

The chain carries TRBV6-5 and TRBJ2-5; D is perhaps TRBD1 (5 bases). Per the germline V gene, CDR1 is MNHEY and CDR2 is SVGAGI. The germline V and J ends were trimmed by 4 bases and 5 bases, with 14 bases remaining between them. This CDR3 has 14 residues. CDR3 amino acids: CASSSTGAWETQYF. CDR3 coding DNA: TGTGCCAGCAGTTCGACTGGGGCCTGGGAGACCCAGTACTTC.